These 19 T cell receptor beta chains were sequenced from one sample in a study of blood T cell repertoires in COVID-19 (dated by TCRdb to the early 2020s). The receptor library was made with the immunoSEQ multiplex PCR assay. The table was pulled from immuneACCESS by TCRdb, which kept in-frame rearrangements only. Such tables lose some clones; where checked, under half of the loss comes from unresolved V genes, and the rest has no known cause. Across this sample there are over 600,000 clones, with approximately 90% seen only once. The ten largest clonotypes hold about 0.24% of the sample. Material: peripheral blood. These receptors originate from a woman younger than 30 with acute or convalescent COVID-19.

V gene TRBV6-2 or TRBV6-3 combines with J gene TRBJ1-2, with D perhaps matching TRBD1 (5 bases). CDR1 and CDR2 (germline): MNHEY, SVGEGT. Deletions cut 4 bases from V and 4 bases from J, with 10 bases between. The CDR3 is 13 residues long. The DNA for the CDR3 is TGTGCCAGCAGTTGGGGCCCAATCTATGGCTACACCTTC. This translates into CASSWGPIYGYTF.

This sequence joins TRBV30 and TRBJ1-4; 7 bases match TRBD1. The CDR3 runs 12 residues. With 4 bases clipped from V and 7 bases from J, the junction kept 3 bases outside the gene matches. The germline V gene has CDR1 GTSNPN and CDR2 SVGIG (reference sequence). The CDR3 DNA reads TGTGCCTGGACAGGGGGGAGTGAAAAACTGTTTTTT. This translates into CAWTGGSEKLFF.

The genes are TRBV19 and TRBJ1-1; a possible D gene is TRBD1 (6 bases). CDR3 size: 17 residues. The germline CDR1 and CDR2 sequences are LNHDA and SQIVND (reference sequence). The V and J ends lost 1 base and 0 bases respectively, with 15 bases between them. CDR3 nucleotide sequence: TGTGCCAGTAGTATAGGCAGGGGCCCCCTTATGAACACTGAAGCTTTCTTT. Its protein product is CASSIGRGPLMNTEAFF.

The chain couples TRBV29-1 to TRBJ1-1; unclear D gene. Per the germline V gene, CDR1 is SQVTM and CDR2 is ANQGSEA. This CDR3 comprises 16 residues. V was clipped by 1 base and J by 3 bases, with 18 bases between them. CDR3 sequence (DNA): TGCAGCGTTGAAGGGACTCGTGGGAGCGAAGACACTGAAGCTTTCTTT. Protein product: CSVEGTRGSEDTEAFF.

This chain joins TRBV30 and TRBJ1-3; D unresolved. V lost 6 bases and J 4 bases, leaving 10 bases between the germline ends. Germline CDR1 is GTSNPN and CDR2 is SVGIG (reference sequence). CDR3 length: 12 residues. The CDR3 reads CACGNPGNTIYF. In nucleotides, the CDR3 is TGTGCCTGCGGGAACCCGGGAAACACCATATATTTT.

CDR3 region: CASSLVPGWVDQPQHF. The CDR3 DNA is TGCGCCAGCAGCTTGGTCCCAGGGTGGGTTGACCAGCCCCAGCATTTT. The gene calls are TRBV5-1 and TRBJ1-5, with D perhaps matching TRBD1 (5 bases). The germline CDR1 and CDR2 sequences are SGHRS and YFSETQ. The V end lost 0 bases, the J end lost 7 bases, and 17 bases lay between the germline ends. The CDR3 runs 16 residues.

This chain joins TRBV15 and TRBJ2-3; the match to TRBD2 covers 8 bases. Germline trimming cut 3 bases from V and 0 bases from J; bases unmatched to any gene: 5. The germline V gene has CDR1 LNHNV and CDR2 YYDKDF (reference sequence). This CDR3 is built from 16 residues. The CDR3 region has the DNA TGTGCCACCAGCAGGTGGGCTAGCGGGAGCACAGATACGCAGTATTTT. Its protein product is CATSRWASGSTDTQYF.

Here the CDR3 DNA reads TGTGCCAGCAGCTCAGACCCGGGAGATGGCTACACCTTC. Protein product: CASSSDPGDGYTF. This chain links TRBV7-3 with TRBJ1-2; D gene unclear. Germline V gene sequence: CDR1 SGHTA, CDR2 FQGTGA. The CDR3 spans 13 residues. V was pared by 4 bases and J by 6 bases, with 12 bases between.

V usage is TRBV7-9 and J usage is TRBJ2-2; 7 bases are shared with TRBD1. Germline-derived CDR1 and CDR2 are SEHNR and FQNEAQ (reference sequence). The length of the CDR3 is 17 residues. Unmatched junction bases numbered 13, after V lost 6 bases and J lost 3 bases. CDR3 nucleotide sequence: TGTGCCAGCAGTTCGAGAGTCCCCGGACAGGACACCGGGGAGCTGTTTTTT. This codes for CASSSRVPGQDTGELFF.

The genes are TRBV4-1 and TRBJ1-6; D may be TRBD1 (5 bases). The CDR3 is 15 amino acids. The germline V gene encodes CDR1 MGHRA and CDR2 YSYEKL. V dropped 4 bases and J dropped 10 bases, with 17 bases sitting between them. The CDR3 here is CASSPPRQGDSPLHF. The CDR3 nucleotides read TGCGCCAGCAGCCCCCCCCGGCAGGGCGACTCACCCCTCCACTTT.

Details on this clone: Distinct nucleotide sequences in the sample also encode this CDR3. J is TRBJ1-6 and V is TRBV2, with 10 bases aligning to TRBD1. Germline lookup yields CDR1 SNHLY and CDR2 FYNNEI. The V gene end was trimmed by 3 bases and the J gene end by 9 bases; junction bases not matched to a gene: 2. The CDR3 totals 14 residues. The CDR3 sequence is CASSDRTGGSPLHF. Written as DNA, the CDR3 is TGTGCCAGCAGTGATCGGACAGGGGGTTCACCCCTCCACTTT. Combining the CDR3 with reference TRBV2 and TRBJ1-6 gives the whole variable domain EPEVTQTPSHQVTQMGQEVILRCVPISNHLYFYWYRQILGQKVEFLVSFYNNEISEKSEIFDDQFSVERPDGSNFTLKIRSTKLEDSAMYFCASSDRTGGSPLHFGNGTRLTVT.

This clone was found once. This sequence joins TRBV6-1 and TRBJ1-2, with D tentatively TRBD1 (5 bases). CDR1 and CDR2 (germline): MNHNS, SASEGT. The CDR3 loop spans 15 amino acids. V was trimmed by 2 bases and J by 8 bases, leaving 18 bases between them. CDR3 nucleotides: TGTGCCAGCAGTGAATGGTTTTACGGGGGAAAAGGCTACACCTTC. Translating gives CASSEWFYGGKGYTF.

The V gene is TRBV7-3, the J gene TRBJ2-7, with D perhaps matching TRBD2 (5 bases). The CDR3 length is 13 residues. Trimming stripped 4 bases from V and 4 bases from J, with 11 bases between. From germline, CDR1 is SGHTA and CDR2 FQGTGA. The CDR3 sequence is CASSYVPGYEQYF. DNA of the CDR3: TGTGCCAGCAGCTATGTGCCGGGGTACGAGCAGTACTTC.

The chain joins TRBV6-2 or TRBV6-3 to TRBJ1-5, with TRBD1 as a possible D gene (6 bases). Trimming took 3 bases from V and 0 from J, leaving 18 bases between them. There are 18 residues in the CDR3. Germline V gives CDR1 MNHEY, CDR2 SVGEGT. The CDR3 region is CASSYRKPGHSSNQPQHF. CDR3 bases: TGTGCCAGCAGTTATCGAAAACCGGGACACAGTAGCAATCAGCCCCAGCATTTT.

The chain uses TRBV5-1 and TRBJ1-1; D not certain. The CDR3 runs 14 residues. Trimming took 5 bases from V and 0 from J, leaving 11 bases between them. Germline values: CDR1 SGHRS, CDR2 YFSETQ. Written as DNA, the CDR3 is TGCGCCAGCAGATCTCTCACAGTGAACACTGAAGCTTTCTTT. As protein: CASRSLTVNTEAFF.

The chain has TRBV5-1 and TRBJ2-5; maybe TRBD2 (5 bases). V was pared by 2 bases and J by 2 bases, with 7 bases between. The CDR3 length is 13 residues. Germline V gene lookup returns CDR1 SGHRS and CDR2 YFSETQ. CDR3 nucleotide sequence: TGCGCCAGCAGCTTCGGACTTCAAGAGACCCAGTACTTC. Protein: CASSFGLQETQYF.

Turning to this clone: Other DNA variants within this sample encode the same CDR3. The chain combines TRBV9 with TRBJ1-3; D possibly corresponds to TRBD1 (5 bases). Germline V CDR1 and CDR2: SGDLS, YYNGEE. The CDR3 has 14 amino acids. V lost 2 bases and J lost 4, with 10 bases in between. The CDR3: CASSVGGAGNTIYF. In DNA, the CDR3 is TGTGCCAGCAGCGTCGGTGGGGCGGGAAACACCATATATTTT. Using reference TRBV9 and TRBJ1-3 for the parts outside the CDR3, the full variable domain is DSGVTQTPKHLITATGQRVTLRCSPRSGDLSVYWYQQSLDQGLQFLIQYYNGEERAKGNILERFSAQQFPDLHSELNLSSLELGDSALYFCASSVGGAGNTIYFGEGSWLTVV.

V and J are TRBV27 and TRBJ1-1; 9 positions agree with TRBD1. V lost 11 bases and J lost 1; bases outside the gene matches: 5. CDR1 and CDR2 from the germline V gene are MNHEY and SMNVEV (reference sequence). The CDR3 runs to 13 residues. CDR3: CAVRDRENTEAFF. As DNA, the CDR3 is TGTGCCGTACGGGACAGGGAGAACACTGAAGCTTTCTTT.

This clone appeared once. This chain links TRBV7-9 with TRBJ2-1; 11 bases line up with TRBD1. V lost 5 bases to trimming and J lost 7 bases; unmatched junction nucleotides: 7. The CDR3 is 15 amino acids. Germline V gene lookup returns CDR1 SEHNR and CDR2 FQNEAQ (reference sequence). The CDR3 DNA reads TGTGCCAGCAGCGCAGGGACAGGGGGTGGAAATGAGCAGTTCTTC. Protein sequence: CASSAGTGGGNEQFF.